This T cell receptor (beta chain) appears in the sequencing data of a study of blood T cell repertoires in COVID-19. For the study at large: Material from acute and convalescent COVID-19 was sourced from the United States, Italy and Spain. Sources were T cells, B-cell-depleted T cells, or PBMCs; the material itself was cDNA or gDNA.

In the authors' methods: Using reference gene primer amplification, nucleated cell counts were estimated. Generated by immunoSEQ multiplex PCR, the TCRdb table keeps only in-frame clones and is missing some. From that table come the V and J calls and clone size; the DNA was used to work out D and trimming. The repertoire has 150,000 to 200,000 clones, about four fifths of them found once; the top ten carry approximately 11%. Donors in Cohort 3 who had recovered were those with two negative PCRs, healthcare professional clearance, or resolution of their symptoms. Sequenced material: PBMCs or T cells enriched from blood (not recorded which). The receptor was isolated from a man aged 45-60 years who had recovered from COVID-19.

The CDR3 region has the DNA TGTGCCAGCAGCCAAGGGCGCGGGGGTGAGAATTCACCCCTCCACTTT. Protein product: CASSQGRGGENSPLHF. The genes are TRBV3-1 (or the pseudogene TRBV3-2) and TRBJ1-6; possibly TRBD1 for D (5 bases). From germline, CDR1 is LGHDT and CDR2 YNNKEL (reference sequence). Trimming took 1 base from V and 7 from J, leaving 14 bases between them. This CDR3 comprises 16 residues.